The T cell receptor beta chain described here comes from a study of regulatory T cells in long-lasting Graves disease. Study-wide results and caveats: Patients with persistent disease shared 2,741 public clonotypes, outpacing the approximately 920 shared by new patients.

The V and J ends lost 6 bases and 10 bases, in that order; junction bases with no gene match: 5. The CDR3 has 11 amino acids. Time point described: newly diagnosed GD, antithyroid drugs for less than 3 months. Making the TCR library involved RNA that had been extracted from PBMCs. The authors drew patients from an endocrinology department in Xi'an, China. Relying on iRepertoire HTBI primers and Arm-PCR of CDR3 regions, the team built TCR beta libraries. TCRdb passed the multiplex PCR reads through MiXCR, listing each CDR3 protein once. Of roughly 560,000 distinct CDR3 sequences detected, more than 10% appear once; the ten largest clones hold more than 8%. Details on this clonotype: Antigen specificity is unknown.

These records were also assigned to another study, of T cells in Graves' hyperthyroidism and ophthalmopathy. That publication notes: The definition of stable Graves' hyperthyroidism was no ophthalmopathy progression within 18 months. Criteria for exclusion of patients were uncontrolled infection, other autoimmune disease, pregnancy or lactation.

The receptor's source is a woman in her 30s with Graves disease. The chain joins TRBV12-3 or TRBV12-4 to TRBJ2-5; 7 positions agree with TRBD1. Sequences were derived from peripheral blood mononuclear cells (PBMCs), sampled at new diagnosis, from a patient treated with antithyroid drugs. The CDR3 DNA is TGTGCCAGCAGCTGGGACAGCCGCCAGTACTTC. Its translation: CASSWDSRQYF.